This is a list of T cell receptor beta chains from one sample in a study of vaccination effects on CD4 cells after COVID-19. Profiled with immunoSEQ multiplex PCR; TCRdb holds only in-frame clones, not every one. The top ten hold less than 3.5% of the sample, which has around 41,000 clones, around 80% seen once. Their recognized antigens are unknown. Here the sequenced sample was CD4+ T cells from PBMCs cultured without peptide, taken before COVID-19 vaccination. Every receptor here comes from a human donor who received a COVID-19 vaccine. The CDR3 runs from the conserved cysteine through the conserved F or W. A D gene is named only where the DNA matches it firmly. Size is stated for part of the rows, as once, few or many counts, or as a class when the clone is expanded.

abundance	d_gene	j_gene	v_gene	CDR3aa	CDR3nt
once	NA	TRBJ2-4	TRBV6-1	CASSESGPGIQYF	TGTGCCAGCAGTGAGTCAGGGCCTGGCATTCAGTACTTC
NA	NA	TRBJ2-1	TRBV24-1	CATSDPNPDYYNEQFF	TGTGCCACCAGTGATCCTAACCCGGACTATTACAATGAGCAGTTCTTC
NA	NA	TRBJ2-2	TRBV24-1	CATSDFFGMNTGELFF	TGTGCCACCAGTGATTTCTTCGGGATGAACACCGGGGAGCTGTTTTTT
NA	NA	TRBJ2-2	TRBV5-4	CASSIELGELFF	TGTGCCAGCAGTATTGAATTGGGGGAGCTGTTTTTT
NA	NA	TRBJ1-5	TRBV30	CAWGFHEGNQPQHF	TGTGCCTGGGGCTTTCATGAGGGGAATCAGCCCCAGCATTTT
NA	NA	TRBJ1-5	TRBV2	CASTKHDYSNQPQHF	TGTGCCAGCACAAAACACGACTATAGCAATCAGCCCCAGCATTTT
few	NA	TRBJ2-4	TRBV2	CASSLSSAKNIQYF	TGTGCCAGCAGCCTCTCCTCGGCCAAAAACATTCAGTACTTC
NA	TRBD1	TRBJ1-1	TRBV29-1	CSVPGWGQGTSEAFF	TGCAGCGTTCCCGGGTGGGGACAGGGGACTTCTGAAGCTTTCTTT
NA	NA	TRBJ1-2	TRBV9	CASSVDAGYYGYTF	TGTGCCAGCAGCGTAGACGCGGGTTACTATGGCTACACCTTC
NA	NA	TRBJ2-3	TRBV10-1	CASSPAGGSTDTQYF	TGCGCCAGCAGCCCCGCCGGTGGGAGCACAGATACGCAGTATTTT
NA	TRBD1	TRBJ1-4	TRBV6-5	CASSRMDRDEKLFF	TGTGCCAGCAGCCGCATGGACAGGGACGAAAAACTGTTTTTT
NA	TRBD2	TRBJ2-2	TRBV4-1	CASSQNMLAGGRTGELFF	TGCGCCAGCAGCCAAAACATGCTAGCGGGGGGCCGCACCGGGGAGCTGTTTTTT
NA	NA	TRBJ1-5	TRBV14	CASSQDLGQPQHF	TGTGCCAGCAGCCAAGATTTGGGTCAGCCCCAGCATTTT
NA	NA	TRBJ1-3	TRBV5-4	CASSSRMASGNTIYF	TGTGCCAGCAGCTCCCGGATGGCCTCTGGAAACACCATATATTTT
NA	NA	TRBJ1-3	TRBV6-1	CASSESWSSSGNTIYF	TGTGCCAGCAGTGAGTCATGGTCGAGCTCTGGAAACACCATATATTTT
once	TRBD2	TRBJ2-4	TRBV6-5	CASKVAGGRNIQYF	TGTGCCAGCAAAGTTGCGGGGGGCCGAAACATTCAGTACTTC
NA	NA	TRBJ2-1	TRBV2	CASKTRASYNEQFF	TGTGCCAGTAAAACTAGAGCCTCCTACAATGAGCAGTTCTTC
NA	NA	TRBJ2-5	TRBV30	CAWSVYNTGQYF	TGTGCCTGGAGTGTCTACAATACGGGCCAGTACTTC
NA	NA	TRBJ2-4	TRBV25-1	CASTGTEDLLAKNIQYF	TGTGCCAGCACGGGGACGGAGGATCTCCTAGCCAAAAACATTCAGTACTTC
NA	NA	TRBJ1-2	TRBV6-6	CASFGKEPTNYGYTF	TGTGCCAGCTTCGGTAAAGAGCCCACTAACTATGGCTACACCTTC
once	TRBD1	TRBJ1-2	TRBV19	CASSMVQGLFYGYTF	TGTGCCAGTAGTATGGTACAGGGGTTGTTCTATGGCTACACCTTC
NA	TRBD2	TRBJ2-5	TRBV9	CASSESGTSVETQYF	TGTGCCAGCAGCGAGTCCGGGACTAGCGTAGAGACCCAGTACTTC
NA	TRBD2	TRBJ2-3	TRBV5-1	CASSFLAGETDTQYF	TGCGCCAGCAGCTTCCTAGCGGGGGAGACAGATACGCAGTATTTT
NA	TRBD2	TRBJ2-1	TRBV9	CASSRGLAGANEQFF	TGTGCCAGCAGCCGAGGACTAGCGGGGGCTAATGAGCAGTTCTTC
NA	TRBD1	TRBJ1-1	TRBV3-1/TRBV3-2	CASSQLIRTGAFMNTEAFF	TGTGCCAGCAGCCAATTGATACGGACAGGGGCTTTCATGAACACTGAAGCTTTCTTT
few	TRBD1	TRBJ1-2	TRBV5-1	CASSRITFSAESGGHGYTF	TGCGCCAGCAGCCGGATCACCTTTTCCGCGGAGTCAGGGGGCCATGGCTACACCTTC
once	NA	TRBJ2-1	TRBV3-1/TRBV3-2	CASSQDGRTYNEQFF	TGTGCCAGCAGCCAAGATGGGAGAACCTACAATGAGCAGTTCTTC
NA	NA	TRBJ1-2	TRBV5-1	CASSLAGWDYGYTF	TGCGCCAGCAGCTTGGCGGGGTGGGACTATGGCTACACCTTC
NA	TRBD1	TRBJ1-5	TRBV18	CASSPDRLNQPQHF	TGTGCCAGCTCACCGGACAGGCTCAATCAGCCCCAGCATTTT
few	NA	TRBJ2-2	TRBV19	CASSTARGARLGELFF	TGTGCCAGTAGTACGGCTAGGGGTGCGCGCCTCGGGGAGCTGTTTTTT
NA	NA	TRBJ1-1	TRBV28	CASSFRPRGTEAFF	TGTGCCAGCAGTTTTAGGCCACGGGGCACTGAAGCTTTCTTT
few	TRBD1	TRBJ1-2	TRBV24-1	CATSDGPGTGGIGYTF	TGTGCCACCAGTGATGGACCCGGGACAGGGGGAATTGGCTACACCTTC
NA	TRBD1	TRBJ1-2	TRBV2	CASTRLTGGAYGYTF	TGTGCCAGCACCCGCCTAACAGGGGGAGCCTATGGCTACACCTTC
NA	NA	TRBJ1-2	TRBV3-1/TRBV3-2	CASSQLRLSGYTF	TGTGCCAGCAGCCAACTAAGGTTATCTGGCTACACCTTC
NA	NA	TRBJ2-4	TRBV30	CAWSVPSAVKNIQYF	TGTGCCTGGAGTGTTCCTAGCGCCGTAAAAAACATTCAGTACTTC
few	NA	TRBJ1-6	TRBV6-6	CASSYESGSPLHF	TGTGCCAGCAGTTACGAGTCAGGTTCACCCCTCCACTTT
NA	NA	TRBJ2-2	TRBV29-1	CSGTRGSTGELFF	TGCAGCGGAACCCGGGGGAGCACCGGGGAGCTGTTTTTT
NA	TRBD1	TRBJ2-1	TRBV4-1	CASSQGQGRTYNEQFF	TGCGCCAGCAGCCAGGGACAGGGGAGAACCTACAATGAGCAGTTCTTC
NA	TRBD1	TRBJ2-3	TRBV7-2	CASSLAPGGTRTDTQYF	TGTGCCAGCAGCTTAGCGCCAGGGGGCACGAGGACAGATACGCAGTATTTT
NA	TRBD1	TRBJ2-4	TRBV6-6	CASERQGVSNIQYF	TGTGCCAGTGAACGACAGGGCGTATCAAACATTCAGTACTTC
NA	TRBD2	TRBJ2-3	TRBV2	CASSAHRGGSDTQYF	TGTGCCAGCAGTGCTCATCGGGGGGGCTCAGATACGCAGTATTTT
NA	TRBD1	TRBJ2-5	TRBV30	CAWSPPDRVIRKTQYF	TGTGCCTGGAGTCCTCCGGACAGGGTCATCAGAAAGACCCAGTACTTC
NA	TRBD1	TRBJ1-2	TRBV6-1	CASSDPRGYGYTF	TGTGCCAGCAGTGACCCCAGGGGGTATGGCTACACCTTC
NA	NA	TRBJ1-1	TRBV6-2/TRBV6-3	CASSYYQGRRTEAFF	TGTGCCAGCAGTTATTACCAGGGTAGGAGGACTGAAGCTTTCTTT
NA	NA	TRBJ1-4	TRBV6-1	CASSDPGGPTNEKLFF	TGTGCCAGCAGTGACCCAGGTGGACCAACTAATGAAAAACTGTTTTTT
NA	TRBD1	TRBJ1-4	TRBV15	CATSRGPGTATNEKLFF	TGTGCCACCAGCAGAGGCCCCGGGACAGCAACTAATGAAAAACTGTTTTTT
NA	NA	TRBJ1-5	TRBV20-1	CSASRGNRDQPQHF	TGCAGTGCTAGTCGGGGAAATAGAGATCAGCCCCAGCATTTT